The 3 T cell receptor beta chains below come from one sample, sequenced in a study of T cells in women clearing cervical HPV infection. Assay: immunoSEQ multiplex PCR; the TCRdb copy retains only in-frame clones and omits some. The table counts about 12,000 clones; around a quarter lies in the top ten. Material for sequencing was blood buffy coat. The receptor source for this set is a woman aged 18 to 75 with a cervical HPV16 infection that either progressed to CIN3+ or cleared (not recorded which).

For this clone: The read ends 3 residues before the CDR3 terminus; that terminus is restored from the germline J gene. V usage is TRBV15 and J usage is TRBJ2-5; no clear D gene. This CDR3 has 15 amino acids. Trimming left V 3 bases short and J 1 base short, with 12 bases between. CDR1 is LNHNV and CDR2 is YYDKDF in the germline V gene (reference sequence). CDR3 in amino acids: CATSSSREAQETQYF. The sequenced part of the CDR3 DNA is TGTGCCACCAGCAGCTCCAGAGAGGCCCAAGAGACC.

Details on this clone: The observed sequence ends 3 residues before the CDR3 terminus, with the missing tail filled in from the germline J gene. This sequence joins TRBV5-1 and TRBJ2-2, with D hard to call. Germline-derived CDR1 and CDR2 are SGHRS and YFSETQ. With 0 bases removed from V and 6 bases from J, the gap between germline ends came to 15 bases. The CDR3 contains 16 residues. The sequenced part of the CDR3 DNA is TGCGCCAGCAGCTTGGCCGCGGCTAGGTTTTCCGGGGAG. Translating gives CASSLAAARFSGE. The entire CDR3 protein is CASSLAAARFSGELFF.

Note on this clone: The read ends 3 residues shy of where the CDR3 ends; the end is completed using the germline J gene. This chain connects TRBV5-4 to TRBJ1-5; D possibly corresponds to TRBD1 (5 bases). V gave up 4 bases and J gave up 7 bases, with 15 bases separating them. Germline V gene lookup returns CDR1 SGHNT and CDR2 YYREEE (reference sequence). The CDR3 sequence is 14 residues long. Here the CDR3 reads CASSGVRVRQPQHF. The DNA read from the CDR3 is TGTGCCAGCAGCGGGGTCAGGGTCCGGCAGCCC.